The next 4 T cell receptor beta chains were all read from a single sample in a study of T cell changes during pregnancy in multiple sclerosis. The assay was immunoSEQ multiplex PCR, and TCRdb's table has in-frame clones only and misses some. The top ten hold roughly 0.79% of the sample, which has around 97,000 clones, 90% seen once. This material consisted of peripheral blood, taken in the second trimester of pregnancy. The source of these receptors is a female donor in good health, enrolled as a control in a pregnancy study.

In its sample, this clone was seen a few times. The chain carries TRBV18 and TRBJ1-6; 12 bases are a match to TRBD1. This CDR3 comprises 16 residues. With V trimmed by 4 bases and J by 5 bases, 3 bases remained unmatched. Germline CDR1 is KGHSH and CDR2 is LQKENI. The CDR3 sequence: CASSQGTGGNNSPLHF. CDR3 coding DNA: TGTGCCAGCTCACAAGGGACAGGGGGCAATAATTCACCCCTCCACTTT.

This sequence joins TRBV9 and TRBJ1-1; 7 nucleotides match TRBD1. Per the germline V gene, CDR1 is SGDLS and CDR2 is YYNGEE. The ends lost 0 bases at V and 0 bases at J; junction bases unmatched: 2. CDR3 length: 15 residues. The CDR3 reads CASSVGGGLNTEAFF. CDR3 nucleotide sequence: TGTGCCAGCAGCGTAGGAGGGGGCTTGAACACTGAAGCTTTCTTT.

The chain links TRBV11-2 to TRBJ2-7, with TRBD2 matching over 8 bases. The V gene's germline CDR1 is SGHAT and CDR2 FQNNGV. After removal of 6 bases from V and 3 bases from J, the junction contained 4 bases not matched to a gene. There are 13 residues in the CDR3. The CDR3 DNA sequence: TGTGCCAGCAGACGGGGGGGGGTCTACGAGCAGTACTTC. Translated, it gives CASRRGGVYEQYF.

This rearrangement joins TRBV18 to TRBJ2-3, with TRBD2 matching over 13 bases. Germline V gives CDR1 KGHSH, CDR2 LQKENI. The CDR3 covers 16 residues. The V gene end was trimmed by 5 bases and the J gene end by 6 bases; junction bases not matched to a gene: 8. The CDR3 region has the DNA TGTGCCAGCTCATTGACTAGCGGGGGGCCAATGGATACGCAGTATTTT. Its translation is CASSLTSGGPMDTQYF.